These T cell receptor beta chains were read from a single sample in a study of OX40 agonist ivuxolimab in advanced cancers. Measured with immunoSEQ multiplex PCR; TCRdb has only the in-frame clones, and not every one. Among tens of thousands of clones, 80% to 85% were seen once, and the ten largest hold approximately 24%. The sequenced sample was CD4+ or CD8+ T cells sorted from blood, obtained in a trial of the OX40 agonist ivuxolimab. Receptors were obtained from an adult with an advanced solid tumor such as melanoma, head and neck, liver or kidney cancer. Both conserved end residues are part of each CDR3. The D gene is left open where the match is weak. Rows give clone size only sometimes, using once, few, many, or a class for an expanded clone.

abundance: NA; j_gene: TRBJ2-5; d_gene: NA; v_gene: TRBV4-1; CDR3aa: CASSQDEVETQYF; CDR3nt: TGCGCCAGCAGCCAAGATGAAGTAGAGACCCAGTACTTC
abundance: NA; j_gene: TRBJ2-7; d_gene: NA; v_gene: TRBV9; CDR3aa: CASSPSDSDYEQYF; CDR3nt: TGTGCCAGCAGCCCTTCTGACAGTGACTACGAGCAGTACTTC
abundance: NA; j_gene: TRBJ2-2; d_gene: NA; v_gene: TRBV7-9; CDR3aa: CASSSTGELFF; CDR3nt: TGTGCCAGCAGCTCCACCGGGGAGCTGTTTTTT
abundance: few; j_gene: TRBJ2-3; d_gene: TRBD2; v_gene: TRBV6-4; CDR3aa: CASSATSDSDTQYF; CDR3nt: TGTGCCAGCAGTGCGACTAGCGATTCAGATACGCAGTATTTT
abundance: NA; j_gene: TRBJ1-1; d_gene: NA; v_gene: TRBV19; CDR3aa: CASSPPGYSYTEAFF; CDR3nt: TGTGCCAGTAGCCCACCAGGGTACTCGTACACTGAAGCTTTCTTT
abundance: NA; j_gene: TRBJ1-1; d_gene: NA; v_gene: TRBV5-6; CDR3aa: CASSLNRVEAFF; CDR3nt: TGTGCCAGCAGCTTAAACAGGGTTGAAGCTTTCTTT
abundance: NA; j_gene: TRBJ2-1; d_gene: TRBD2; v_gene: TRBV28; CDR3aa: CASSPRTSSYNEQFF; CDR3nt: TGTGCCAGCAGTCCTCGGACTAGCAGTTACAATGAGCAGTTCTTC
abundance: NA; j_gene: TRBJ1-1; d_gene: NA; v_gene: TRBV11-2; CDR3aa: CASSFGLNTEAFF; CDR3nt: TGTGCCAGCAGCTTCGGTTTGAACACTGAAGCTTTCTTT
abundance: once; j_gene: TRBJ1-2; d_gene: NA; v_gene: TRBV19; CDR3aa: CASSPSNGLVEYTF; CDR3nt: TGTGCCAGTAGTCCAAGTAACGGATTAGTGGAGTACACCTTC
abundance: NA; j_gene: TRBJ2-7; d_gene: NA; v_gene: TRBV4-1; CDR3aa: CASSPKLGQLYEQYF; CDR3nt: TGCGCCAGCAGCCCGAAGTTAGGACAACTATACGAGCAGTACTTC
abundance: NA; j_gene: TRBJ2-7; d_gene: NA; v_gene: TRBV27; CDR3aa: CASSLSRGGTYEQYF; CDR3nt: TGTGCCAGCAGTTTATCCCGCGGCGGAACCTACGAGCAGTACTTC
abundance: once; j_gene: TRBJ2-2; d_gene: NA; v_gene: TRBV7-9; CDR3aa: CASSLSTGELFF; CDR3nt: TGTGCCAGCAGCTTAAGCACCGGGGAGCTGTTTTTT
abundance: NA; j_gene: TRBJ1-1; d_gene: NA; v_gene: TRBV27; CDR3aa: CASRQGLAEAFF; CDR3nt: TGTGCCAGCAGACAGGGTTTAGCTGAAGCTTTCTTT
abundance: NA; j_gene: TRBJ2-7; d_gene: TRBD1; v_gene: TRBV5-1; CDR3aa: CASSLPTGGEQYF; CDR3nt: TGCGCCAGCAGCTTACCGACAGGGGGCGAGCAGTACTTC
abundance: NA; j_gene: TRBJ1-4; d_gene: NA; v_gene: TRBV7-6; CDR3aa: CASSLLNREANEKLFF; CDR3nt: TGTGCCAGCAGCCTCCTAAACAGGGAGGCCAATGAAAAACTGTTTTTT
abundance: NA; j_gene: TRBJ2-5; d_gene: NA; v_gene: TRBV7-9; CDR3aa: CASSVLEGRQETQYF; CDR3nt: TGTGCCAGCAGCGTACTCGAGGGGCGCCAAGAGACCCAGTACTTC
abundance: NA; j_gene: TRBJ2-7; d_gene: NA; v_gene: TRBV7-3; CDR3aa: CASSLSGTATYEQYF; CDR3nt: TGTGCCAGCAGCTTAAGTGGGACGGCGACCTACGAGCAGTACTTC
abundance: once; j_gene: TRBJ2-1; d_gene: NA; v_gene: TRBV5-5; CDR3aa: CASSPGRALEGEQFF; CDR3nt: TGTGCCAGCAGCCCAGGACGAGCATTGGAAGGGGAGCAGTTCTTC
abundance: NA; j_gene: TRBJ2-1; d_gene: NA; v_gene: TRBV7-8; CDR3aa: CASSLIETVHLF; CDR3nt: TGTGCCAGCAGCTTAATAGAGACAGTCCATCTCTTC
abundance: NA; j_gene: TRBJ1-1; d_gene: TRBD1; v_gene: TRBV5-1; CDR3aa: CASSLEGDREDTEAFF; CDR3nt: TGCGCCAGCAGCTTGGAGGGGGACAGGGAGGACACTGAAGCTTTCTTT
abundance: NA; j_gene: TRBJ2-2; d_gene: TRBD2; v_gene: TRBV6-1; CDR3aa: CASEGVAGEGGELFF; CDR3nt: TGTGCCAGCGAGGGGGTAGCGGGAGAGGGCGGGGAGCTGTTTTTT
abundance: NA; j_gene: TRBJ2-3; d_gene: TRBD1; v_gene: TRBV5-1; CDR3aa: CASSVGQGADTQYF; CDR3nt: TGCGCCAGCAGCGTGGGACAGGGGGCAGATACGCAGTATTTT
abundance: NA; j_gene: TRBJ2-3; d_gene: NA; v_gene: TRBV28; CDR3aa: CASSSRDALDPDTQYF; CDR3nt: TGTGCCAGCAGTTCCCGGGACGCCCTAGACCCAGATACGCAGTATTTT
abundance: NA; j_gene: TRBJ2-1; d_gene: TRBD2; v_gene: TRBV5-1; CDR3aa: CASSLVAGGAGDNEQFF; CDR3nt: TGCGCCAGCAGCTTGGTAGCGGGAGGGGCGGGGGACAATGAGCAGTTCTTC
abundance: NA; j_gene: TRBJ2-7; d_gene: NA; v_gene: TRBV6-1; CDR3aa: CASSPRSGTLMGQYF; CDR3nt: TGTGCCAGCAGTCCCAGGTCCGGGACACTTATGGGGCAGTACTTC
abundance: NA; j_gene: TRBJ2-2; d_gene: TRBD1; v_gene: TRBV5-4; CDR3aa: CASSPPDRVGTGELFF; CDR3nt: TGTGCCAGCAGCCCCCCGGACAGGGTCGGAACCGGGGAGCTGTTTTTT
abundance: NA; j_gene: TRBJ2-5; d_gene: TRBD2; v_gene: TRBV2; CDR3aa: CASSEGFSGSSETQYF; CDR3nt: TGTGCCAGCAGTGAGGGTTTTAGCGGGAGTTCAGAGACCCAGTACTTC
abundance: few; j_gene: TRBJ2-7; d_gene: NA; v_gene: TRBV5-4; CDR3aa: CASSLVLTNTGHEQYF; CDR3nt: TGTGCCAGCAGCTTGGTCCTCACCAACACAGGGCACGAGCAGTACTTC
abundance: NA; j_gene: TRBJ2-6; d_gene: TRBD1; v_gene: TRBV9; CDR3aa: CASSNDRESSGANVLTF; CDR3nt: TGTGCCAGCAGCAATGACAGGGAAAGTTCTGGGGCCAACGTCCTGACTTTC
abundance: NA; j_gene: TRBJ2-1; d_gene: NA; v_gene: TRBV9; CDR3aa: CASSVSSEQFF; CDR3nt: TGTGCCAGCAGCGTAAGTAGTGAGCAGTTCTTC
abundance: NA; j_gene: TRBJ2-1; d_gene: NA; v_gene: TRBV7-9; CDR3aa: CASSTEGFYEQFF; CDR3nt: TGTGCCAGCAGCACGGAAGGGTTCTATGAGCAGTTCTTC
abundance: NA; j_gene: TRBJ2-3; d_gene: TRBD2; v_gene: TRBV9; CDR3aa: CASRETSGGTDTQYF; CDR3nt: TGTGCCAGCAGGGAGACTAGCGGGGGGACAGATACGCAGTATTTT
abundance: once; j_gene: TRBJ2-7; d_gene: TRBD2; v_gene: TRBV15; CDR3aa: CATGDSGASYEQYF; CDR3nt: TGTGCCACAGGCGATAGCGGGGCTTCCTACGAGCAGTACTTC
abundance: NA; j_gene: TRBJ1-5; d_gene: TRBD1; v_gene: TRBV28; CDR3aa: CASMTGFGQPQHF; CDR3nt: TGTGCCAGCATGACAGGGTTCGGGCAGCCCCAGCATTTT
abundance: few; j_gene: TRBJ1-5; d_gene: NA; v_gene: TRBV4-1; CDR3aa: CASSQVENQPQHF; CDR3nt: TGCGCCAGCAGCCAAGTGGAGAATCAGCCCCAGCATTTT
abundance: NA; j_gene: TRBJ2-6; d_gene: NA; v_gene: TRBV28; CDR3aa: CATRMEGTAGANVLTF; CDR3nt: TGTGCCACCCGGATGGAGGGAACGGCTGGGGCCAACGTCCTGACTTTC
abundance: NA; j_gene: TRBJ2-7; d_gene: NA; v_gene: TRBV30; CDR3aa: CAWSQTGGWGEQYF; CDR3nt: TGTGCCTGGAGTCAGACTGGGGGATGGGGCGAGCAGTACTTC
abundance: NA; j_gene: TRBJ2-4; d_gene: TRBD1; v_gene: TRBV28; CDR3aa: CASSSVNLGTGFNIQYF; CDR3nt: TGTGCCAGCAGTTCGGTAAACCTCGGGACAGGGTTCAACATTCAGTACTTC
abundance: NA; j_gene: TRBJ1-3; d_gene: NA; v_gene: TRBV9; CDR3aa: CASSVSGTFHGNTIYF; CDR3nt: TGTGCCAGCAGCGTCAGCGGGACATTTCACGGAAACACCATATATTTT
abundance: NA; j_gene: TRBJ2-7; d_gene: TRBD1; v_gene: TRBV5-6; CDR3aa: CASSLGQGVQQYF; CDR3nt: TGTGCCAGCAGCCTGGGACAGGGGGTCCAGCAGTACTTC
abundance: NA; j_gene: TRBJ2-7; d_gene: NA; v_gene: TRBV7-2; CDR3aa: CASTLPDSNYEQYF; CDR3nt: TGTGCCAGCACCCTGCCCGACAGTAACTACGAGCAGTACTTC
abundance: NA; j_gene: TRBJ2-2; d_gene: TRBD1; v_gene: TRBV13; CDR3aa: CASSDWGTGDSAGELFF; CDR3nt: TGTGCCAGCAGCGATTGGGGGACAGGGGACAGCGCCGGGGAGCTGTTTTTT
abundance: few; j_gene: TRBJ1-1; d_gene: TRBD1; v_gene: TRBV19; CDR3aa: CASSLGGRGTEAFF; CDR3nt: TGTGCCAGTAGTCTAGGGGGCCGGGGAACTGAAGCTTTCTTT
abundance: NA; j_gene: TRBJ2-5; d_gene: NA; v_gene: TRBV16; CDR3aa: CASGLGADYQETQYF; CDR3nt: TGTGCCAGCGGGTTAGGGGCGGACTACCAAGAGACCCAGTACTTC
abundance: NA; j_gene: TRBJ1-3; d_gene: NA; v_gene: TRBV28; CDR3aa: CASSTAYNSGNTIYF; CDR3nt: TGTGCCAGCAGTACAGCGTATAACTCTGGAAACACCATATATTTT
abundance: NA; j_gene: TRBJ2-1; d_gene: NA; v_gene: TRBV5-6; CDR3aa: CASSRSTRGYNEQFF; CDR3nt: TGTGCCAGCAGCCGGTCAACGAGGGGCTACAATGAGCAGTTCTTC
abundance: NA; j_gene: TRBJ2-7; d_gene: NA; v_gene: TRBV11-2; CDR3aa: CASSLAGDSSYEQYF; CDR3nt: TGTGCCAGCAGCTTAGCCGGGGATAGCTCCTACGAGCAGTACTTC
abundance: once; j_gene: TRBJ1-2; d_gene: TRBD1; v_gene: TRBV27; CDR3aa: CASSLGQGVSYTF; CDR3nt: TGTGCCAGCAGTCTCGGACAGGGGGTGAGCTACACCTTC
abundance: few; j_gene: TRBJ1-1; d_gene: NA; v_gene: TRBV28; CDR3aa: CASSSPSQIDSAGEAFF; CDR3nt: TGTGCCAGCAGTTCCCCTTCACAGATCGACTCCGCCGGGGAAGCTTTCTTT
abundance: few; j_gene: TRBJ1-1; d_gene: NA; v_gene: TRBV4-1; CDR3aa: CASRYRAMNTEAFF; CDR3nt: TGCGCCAGCAGATATAGGGCAATGAACACTGAAGCTTTCTTT
abundance: NA; j_gene: TRBJ2-1; d_gene: TRBD2; v_gene: TRBV19; CDR3aa: CASTLGLASYNEQFF; CDR3nt: TGTGCCAGTACCCTCGGACTAGCTTCCTACAATGAGCAGTTCTTC
abundance: NA; j_gene: TRBJ2-7; d_gene: NA; v_gene: TRBV6-5; CDR3aa: CASSYTAGDQDEQYF; CDR3nt: TGTGCCAGCAGTTACACGGCAGGGGATCAGGACGAGCAGTACTTC
abundance: NA; j_gene: TRBJ1-2; d_gene: NA; v_gene: TRBV4-2; CDR3aa: CASSQSGNTGYTF; CDR3nt: TGTGCCAGCAGCCAAAGTGGCAATACTGGCTACACCTTC
abundance: NA; j_gene: TRBJ2-2; d_gene: TRBD1; v_gene: TRBV29-1; CDR3aa: CSAGTANTGELFF; CDR3nt: TGCAGCGCCGGGACAGCGAACACCGGGGAGCTGTTTTTT
abundance: NA; j_gene: TRBJ2-2; d_gene: NA; v_gene: TRBV5-6; CDR3aa: CASSLPGGELFF; CDR3nt: TGTGCCAGCAGCTTGCCGGGAGGGGAGCTGTTTTTT
abundance: NA; j_gene: TRBJ2-2; d_gene: NA; v_gene: TRBV14; CDR3aa: CASSQEATGQLFF; CDR3nt: TGTGCCAGCAGCCAAGAAGCCACAGGGCAGCTGTTTTTT
abundance: NA; j_gene: TRBJ1-5; d_gene: NA; v_gene: TRBV19; CDR3aa: CASSIGSQPQHF; CDR3nt: TGTGCCAGTAGTATCGGGAGCCAGCCCCAGCATTTT